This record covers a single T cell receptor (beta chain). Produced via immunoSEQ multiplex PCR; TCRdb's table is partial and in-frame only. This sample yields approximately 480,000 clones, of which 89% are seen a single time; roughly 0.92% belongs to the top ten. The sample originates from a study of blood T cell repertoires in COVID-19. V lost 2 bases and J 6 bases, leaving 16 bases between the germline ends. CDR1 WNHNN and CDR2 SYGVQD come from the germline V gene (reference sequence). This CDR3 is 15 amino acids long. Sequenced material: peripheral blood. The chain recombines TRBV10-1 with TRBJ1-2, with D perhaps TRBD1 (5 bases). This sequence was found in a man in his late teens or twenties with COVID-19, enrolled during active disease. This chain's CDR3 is CASSEPSRGEDGYTF. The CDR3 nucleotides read TGCGCCAGCAGTGAGCCGTCAAGGGGCGAAGATGGCTACACCTTC.